Below, 26 T cell receptor beta chains from the same sample are listed, as sequenced in a study of blood T cell repertoires in COVID-19. Measured with immunoSEQ multiplex PCR; TCRdb has only the in-frame clones, and not every one. The sample carries 85,000 to 90,000 clones, approximately 90% recorded once. Sequencing was carried out using peripheral blood. These receptors were collected from a human donor with active COVID-19. The donor label of this sample is uncertain.

The V gene is TRBV21-1, the J gene TRBJ1-5; the table's D call TRBD1 went unverified against the DNA. TRBV21-1 has pseudogene status. The CDR3 totals 16 residues. The CDR3 loop reads CASTKKWTVSNQPQHF. CDR3 coding DNA: TGTGCCAGCACCAAGAAGTGGACAGTTAGCAATCAGCCCCAGCATTTT.

This chain joins TRBV6-2 or TRBV6-3 and TRBJ1-2, with D possibly being TRBD1 (5 bases). Germline V gives CDR1 MNHEY, CDR2 SVGEGT. The CDR3 has 13 amino acids. Trimming took 5 bases from V and 1 from J, leaving 8 bases between them. CDR3 protein: CASSPTDNYGYTF. The CDR3 coding sequence is TGTGCCAGCAGTCCGACAGATAACTATGGCTACACCTTC.

V usage is TRBV7-6 and J usage is TRBJ1-2; 9 nucleotides agree with TRBD1. Germline V gene data show CDR1 as SGHVS and CDR2 as FNYEAQ. The junction had 10 bases not matched to a gene; V was cut back by 4 bases and J by 4 bases. The CDR3 consists of 16 residues. The CDR3 loop reads CASSSLGLDRGYGYTF. The CDR3 bases are TGTGCCAGCAGCTCCCTAGGGTTGGACAGGGGCTATGGCTACACCTTC.

The chain combines TRBV9 with TRBJ1-4; TRBD1 might be the D (5 bases). CDR3 length equals 17 residues. The V end lost 0 bases, the J end lost 3 bases, and 15 bases lay between the germline ends. Germline V lookup: CDR1 SGDLS, CDR2 YYNGEE. As DNA, the CDR3 is TGTGCCAGCAGCGTAGGAGCAGGGTTTGGAGCTAATGAAAAACTGTTTTTT. Its translation: CASSVGAGFGANEKLFF.

The CDR3 nucleotides read TGTGCCAGCAGTGATTATCCTGGGGCCAACGTCCTGACTTTC. This gives the protein CASSDYPGANVLTF. The chain is built from TRBV2 and TRBJ2-6; D uncertain. V dropped 3 bases and J dropped 2 bases, with 5 bases sitting between them. Germline lookup yields CDR1 SNHLY and CDR2 FYNNEI. There are 14 residues in the CDR3.

The chain has TRBV6-5 and TRBJ2-7; 8 bases are shared with TRBD1. CDR3 length equals 15 residues. V trimming: 5 bases; J trimming: 3 bases; junction bases outside the gene matches: 9. In germline, CDR1 is MNHEY, CDR2 SVGAGI. CDR3 in DNA: TGTGCCAGCAGTCATCTCCAGGGGGCAAGCTACGAGCAGTACTTC. This sequence encodes CASSHLQGASYEQYF.

The chain combines TRBV9 with TRBJ1-6, with D maybe TRBD1 (5 bases). Trimming took 0 bases from V and 9 from J, leaving 10 bases between them. This CDR3 is 14 amino acids long. Per the germline V gene, CDR1 is SGDLS and CDR2 is YYNGEE. The CDR3: CASSVAAGGSPLHF. For the CDR3, the DNA is TGTGCCAGCAGCGTAGCGGCGGGGGGTTCACCCCTCCACTTT.

The chain is built from TRBV3-1 (or the pseudogene TRBV3-2) and TRBJ1-2, with D possibly being TRBD1 (5 bases). Deletions cut 1 base from V and 0 bases from J, with 15 bases between. The CDR3 extends over 17 amino acids. Germline assignment: CDR1 LGHDT and CDR2 YNNKEL (reference sequence). CDR3 loop: CASSQGGGRVANYGYTF. DNA for the CDR3: TGTGCCAGCAGCCAAGGGGGGGGTAGGGTAGCTAACTATGGCTACACCTTC.

The chain has TRBV10-3 and TRBJ1-1; TRBD1 agrees at 8 bases. Per germline, CDR1 ENHRY and CDR2 SYGVKD. With V trimmed by 2 bases and J by 3 bases, 8 bases remained unmatched. This CDR3 contains 16 residues. In DNA form, the CDR3 reads TGTGCCATCAGTGAGCCGACAGGGGAGTTGGACACTGAAGCTTTCTTT. Residues: CAISEPTGELDTEAFF.

The rearrangement joins TRBV7-3 to TRBJ2-1; D uncertain. Germline V lookup: CDR1 SGHTA, CDR2 FQGTGA. Trimming took off 0 bases at V and 9 bases at J, with 12 bases between the two ends. The CDR3 covers 14 residues. In nucleotides, the CDR3 is TGTGCCAGCAGCTTAACGTCGAGCTCCGGTGAGCAGTTCTTC. Protein product: CASSLTSSSGEQFF. The full variable domain, completed using reference TRBV7-3 and TRBJ2-1, is GAGVSQTPSNKVTEKGKYVELRCDPISGHTALYWYRQSLGQGPEFLIYFQGTGAADDSGLPNDRFFAVRPEGSVSTLKIQRTERGDSAVYLCASSLTSSSGEQFFGPGTRLTVL.

The J gene is TRBJ2-7, the V gene TRBV6-5; weak D call: TRBD2 (6 bases). The CDR3 is 14 residues long. V was pared by 8 bases and J by 3 bases, with 17 bases between. Germline V CDR1 and CDR2: MNHEY, SVGAGI. The CDR3 DNA follows: TGTGCCAGCGGCGCTCGGGAGTCATACTACGAGCAGTACTTC. It translates to CASGARESYYEQYF.

The chain uses TRBV28 and TRBJ2-3, with TRBD2 matching over 13 bases. This CDR3 spans 20 amino acids. The ends lost 2 bases at V and 5 bases at J; junction bases unmatched: 16. The germline CDR1 and CDR2 sequences are MDHEN and SYDVKM. The CDR3 protein is CASSLNPGTSGANIQDTQYF. DNA of the CDR3: TGTGCCAGCAGTTTAAACCCCGGGACTAGCGGGGCTAACATACAAGATACGCAGTATTTT.

The V call is TRBV19, the J call TRBJ1-1; 7 nucleotides line up with TRBD1. The CDR3 extends over 16 amino acids. Germline V gene lookup returns CDR1 LNHDA and CDR2 SQIVND (reference sequence). The J segment lost 1 base and the V segment lost 5 bases, leaving 10 bases of the junction unmatched. CDR3 residues: CASSALQGFTNTEAFF. The CDR3 DNA follows: TGTGCCAGTAGTGCCCTACAGGGGTTTACGAACACTGAAGCTTTCTTT.

This clone was seen a single time. V is TRBV7-2 and J is TRBJ1-1, with D uncertain. CDR1 and CDR2 (germline): SGHTA, FQGNSA. V was shortened by 5 bases and J by 5 bases, with 18 bases between the two germline ends. This CDR3 contains 15 residues. CDR3 DNA: TGTGCCAGCAGCCCGCGGAAGCCCGCGGGGACTGAAGCTTTCTTT. Protein sequence: CASSPRKPAGTEAFF.

The gene calls are TRBV29-1 and TRBJ1-1, with no clear D. The germline CDR1 and CDR2 sequences are SQVTM and ANQGSEA. V lost 7 bases to trimming and J lost 1 base, with 13 bases between them. CDR3 length: 13 residues. The DNA of the CDR3 is TGCAGCGCCACCCCCGCGGGGAACACTGAAGCTTTCTTT. Translation: CSATPAGNTEAFF. The entire variable domain, with the rest obtained from reference TRBV29-1 and TRBJ1-1, is as follows: SAVISQKPSRDICQRGTSLTIQCQVDSQVTMMFWYRQQPGQSLTLIATANQGSEATYESGFVIDKFPISRPNLTFSTLTVSNMSPEDSSIYLCSATPAGNTEAFFGQGTRLTVV.

V usage is TRBV6-5 and J usage is TRBJ2-2; 8 bases fit TRBD1. Per the germline V gene, CDR1 is MNHEY and CDR2 is SVGAGI. The ends lost 6 bases at V and 7 bases at J; junction bases unmatched: 4. CDR3 length: 13 residues. DNA for the CDR3: TGTGCCAGCAGAACGACAGGGGACGGGGAGCTGTTTTTT. Protein: CASRTTGDGELFF.

The V and J genes are TRBV6-5 and TRBJ1-1; TRBD1 is a possible D gene (6 bases). V lost 2 bases, J lost 5 bases, and 12 bases lay in between. CDR3 size: 14 residues. Germline V lookup: CDR1 MNHEY, CDR2 SVGAGI. The CDR3 DNA reads TGTGCCAGCAGTTACGGACAGAAGATTACTGAAGCTTTCTTT. Protein product: CASSYGQKITEAFF.

This sequence joins TRBV19 and TRBJ2-7; TRBD1 matches 7 bases. The V and J ends lost 5 bases and 3 bases, in that order; junction bases with no gene match: 13. The V gene's germline CDR1 is LNHDA and CDR2 SQIVND (reference sequence). This CDR3 is built from 16 residues. The CDR3 loop reads CASSLSDRVDFYEQYF. Here the CDR3 DNA reads TGTGCCAGTAGTTTATCCGACAGGGTTGACTTCTACGAGCAGTACTTC.

The rearrangement joins TRBV18 to TRBJ2-7; 8 nucleotides align to TRBD2. J gave up 7 bases and V 1 base, and 12 bases lay outside the gene matches. Germline values: CDR1 KGHSH, CDR2 LQKENI. This CDR3 spans 16 amino acids. In DNA, the CDR3 is TGTGCCAGCTCACCACTCCCCCAGCGGGGGTCGGGGGAGCAGTACTTC. Its translation: CASSPLPQRGSGEQYF. The complete variable domain, with remaining parts taken from reference TRBV18 and TRBJ2-7, reads NAGVMQNPRHLVRRRGQEARLRCSPMKGHSHVYWYRQLPEEGLKFMVYLQKENIIDESGMPKERFSAEFPKEGPSILRIQQVVRGDSAAYFCASSPLPQRGSGEQYFGPGTRLTVT.

The V and J genes are TRBV3-1 (or the pseudogene TRBV3-2) and TRBJ1-4, with D tentatively TRBD1 (5 bases). The CDR3 length is 13 residues. Germline values: CDR1 LGHDT, CDR2 YNNKEL (reference sequence). V lost 0 bases, J lost 7 bases, and 6 bases lay in between. As DNA, the CDR3 is TGTGCCAGCAGCCAAGAGCAGGGTGAAAAACTGTTTTTT. This encodes CASSQEQGEKLFF.

This chain links TRBV25-1 with TRBJ2-7; perhaps TRBD1 as D (6 bases). The CDR3 is made up of 14 amino acids. V was shortened by 5 bases and J by 3 bases, with 14 bases between the two germline ends. CDR1 and CDR2 from the germline V gene are MGHDK and SYGVNS. Written as DNA, the CDR3 is TGTGCCAGCAGTTTGACAGGAAACTTCTACGAGCAGTACTTC. Its protein product is CASSLTGNFYEQYF.

The rearrangement links TRBV4-1 to TRBJ2-2; 10 bases are shared with TRBD1. Germline V gene sequence: CDR1 MGHRA, CDR2 YSYEKL. CDR3 length: 17 amino acids. V lost 0 bases to trimming and J lost 4 bases; unmatched junction nucleotides: 5. This chain's CDR3 is CASSQEGTGAGTGELFF. The CDR3 coding sequence is TGCGCCAGCAGCCAAGAGGGGACAGGGGCCGGCACCGGGGAGCTGTTTTTT.

The genes are TRBV7-2 and TRBJ1-2; 7 bases are a match to TRBD1. Germline CDR1 reads SGHTA; CDR2 reads FQGNSA. Trimming took 5 bases from V and 5 from J; bases not matched to a gene: 8. The CDR3 extends over 14 amino acids. The CDR3 DNA is TGTGCCAGCAGCCTGAGGACAGGAGGATATGGCTACACCTTC. Translating it yields CASSLRTGGYGYTF.

The chain recombines TRBV2 with TRBJ2-7; D gene uncertain. CDR3 length: 11 amino acids. CDR1 is SNHLY, CDR2 FYNNEI, per germline. V lost 1 base and J lost 5, with 3 bases in between. CDR3 in DNA: TGTGCCAGCAGTGAAGTAAACGAGCAGTACTTC. It translates to CASSEVNEQYF. Full variable domain (rest looked up from reference TRBV2 and TRBJ2-7): EPEVTQTPSHQVTQMGQEVILRCVPISNHLYFYWYRQILGQKVEFLVSFYNNEISEKSEIFDDQFSVERPDGSNFTLKIRSTKLEDSAMYFCASSEVNEQYFGPGTRLTVT.

The rearrangement uses TRBV7-2 and TRBJ1-1; tentative D call: TRBD1 (5 bases). Trimming took off 1 base at V and 9 bases at J, with 12 bases between the two ends. The germline gives CDR1 SGHTA, CDR2 FQGNSA. This CDR3 comprises 13 residues. Here the CDR3 reads CASSLESRAQAFF. The CDR3, as DNA: TGTGCCAGCAGCTTAGAGAGCAGGGCCCAAGCTTTCTTT. Combining the CDR3 with reference TRBV7-2 and TRBJ1-1 gives the whole variable domain GAGVSQSPSNKVTEKGKDVELRCDPISGHTALYWYRQSLGQGLEFLIYFQGNSAPDKSGLPSDRFSAERTGGSVSTLTIQRTQQEDSAVYLCASSLESRAQAFFGQGTRLTVV.

The gene calls are TRBV15 and TRBJ2-1, with 7 bases identical to TRBD1. V lost 0 bases, J lost 4 bases, and 9 bases stayed unmatched. CDR3 size: 17 residues. CDR1 LNHNV and CDR2 YYDKDF come from the germline V gene (reference sequence). The CDR3 is CATSRDRVQGVYNEQFF. CDR3 DNA: TGTGCCACCAGCAGAGATCGAGTTCAGGGGGTATACAATGAGCAGTTCTTC. Full variable domain (remainder filled in from reference TRBV15 and TRBJ2-1): DAMVIQNPRYQVTQFGKPVTLSCSQTLNHNVMYWYQQKSSQAPKLLFHYYDKDFNNEADTPDNFQSRRPNTSFCFLDIRSPGLGDTAMYLCATSRDRVQGVYNEQFFGPGTRLTVL.